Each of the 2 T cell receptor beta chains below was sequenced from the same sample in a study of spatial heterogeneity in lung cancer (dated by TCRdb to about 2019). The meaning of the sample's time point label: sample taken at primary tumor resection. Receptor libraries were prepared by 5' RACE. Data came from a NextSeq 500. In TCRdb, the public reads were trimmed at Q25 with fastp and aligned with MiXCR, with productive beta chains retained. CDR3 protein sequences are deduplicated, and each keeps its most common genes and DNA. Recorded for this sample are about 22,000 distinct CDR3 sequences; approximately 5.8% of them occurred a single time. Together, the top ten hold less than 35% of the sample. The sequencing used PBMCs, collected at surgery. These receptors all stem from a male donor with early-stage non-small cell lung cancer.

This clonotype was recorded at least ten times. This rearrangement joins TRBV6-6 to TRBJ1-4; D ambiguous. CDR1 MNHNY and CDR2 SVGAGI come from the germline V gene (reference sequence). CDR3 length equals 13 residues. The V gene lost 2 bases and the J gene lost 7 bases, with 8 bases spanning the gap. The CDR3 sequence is CASSYTRSEKLFF. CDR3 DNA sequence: TGTGCCAGCAGTTACACGCGAAGTGAAAAACTGTTTTTT.

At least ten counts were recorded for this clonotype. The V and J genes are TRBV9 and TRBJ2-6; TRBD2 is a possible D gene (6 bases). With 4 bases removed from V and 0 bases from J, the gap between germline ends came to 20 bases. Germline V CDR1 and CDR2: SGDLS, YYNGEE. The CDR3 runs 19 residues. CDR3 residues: CASSPGPAGIPSGANVLTF. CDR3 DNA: TGTGCCAGCAGCCCGGGCCCTGCGGGGATTCCCTCTGGGGCCAACGTCCTGACTTTC.